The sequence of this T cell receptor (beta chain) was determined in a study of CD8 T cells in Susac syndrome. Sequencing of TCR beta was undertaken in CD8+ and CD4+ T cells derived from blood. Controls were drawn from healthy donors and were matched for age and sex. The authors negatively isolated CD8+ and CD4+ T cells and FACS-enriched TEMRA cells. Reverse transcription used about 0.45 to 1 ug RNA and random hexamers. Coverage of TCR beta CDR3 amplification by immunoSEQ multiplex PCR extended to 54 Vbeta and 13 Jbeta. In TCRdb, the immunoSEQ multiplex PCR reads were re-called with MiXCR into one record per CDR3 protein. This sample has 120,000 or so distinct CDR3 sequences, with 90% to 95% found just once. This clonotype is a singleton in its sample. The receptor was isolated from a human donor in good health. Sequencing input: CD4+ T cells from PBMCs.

The CDR3 nucleotides read TGCAGCGTTGAAGAGGGGACAGGGGGCACTGAAGCTTTCTTT. Encoded protein: CSVEEGTGGTEAFF. This chain uses TRBV29-1 with TRBJ1-1; TRBD1 agrees at 11 bases. CDR3 size: 14 residues. Germline trimming cut 0 bases from V and 4 bases from J; bases unmatched to any gene: 1. CDR1 and CDR2 from the germline V gene are SQVTM and ANQGSEA.